This is a list of T cell receptor beta chains from one sample in a study of CD8 T cells in ankylosing spondylitis. TCRdb reprocessed the 5' RACE reads with MiXCR, giving one entry per CDR3 protein. This sample has 25,000 to 35,000 distinct CDR3 sequences, with 14% found just once. The sample comprised blood. Source of these receptors: a male donor with ankylosing spondylitis or in good health (not recorded which). Both conserved end residues are part of each CDR3. The D gene is left open where the match is weak. Rows give clone size only sometimes, using once, few, many, or a class for an expanded clone.

V,J,D,size,CDR3,DNA
TRBV5-1,TRBJ2-3,-,-,CASSLGAGDTQYF,TGCGCCAGCAGCTTGGGCGCGGGAGATACGCAGTATTTT
TRBV21-1,TRBJ2-1,-,-,CASSINKWTSGGNHNEQFF,TGTGCCAGCAGCATCAATAAATGGACTAGCGGGGGGAACCACAATGAGCAGTTCTTC
TRBV28,TRBJ2-3,-,few,CASSLMVARTDTQYF,TGTGCCAGCAGTTTAATGGTGGCACGCACAGATACGCAGTATTTT
TRBV7-2,TRBJ1-4,-,-,CASRKGTNEKLFF,TGTGCCAGCAGAAAGGGGACTAATGAAAAACTGTTTTTT
TRBV6-6,TRBJ2-2,TRBD1,few,CASSSMTGSKAGELFF,TGTGCCAGCAGTTCGATGACAGGGTCAAAAGCCGGGGAGCTGTTTTTT
TRBV29-1,TRBJ2-1,TRBD2,-,CSVEGGSGSIYNEQFF,TGCAGCGTTGAAGGAGGTAGCGGGAGCATCTACAATGAGCAGTTCTTC
TRBV29-1,TRBJ2-1,TRBD2,-,CSVNTGLAAPQFF,TGCAGCGTCAATACGGGACTAGCGGCCCCGCAGTTCTTC
TRBV7-3,TRBJ2-2,-,-,CASSLNANTGELFF,TGTGCCAGCAGCTTAAACGCGAACACCGGGGAGCTGTTTTTT
TRBV28,TRBJ2-5,-,few,CASGRIRTGAGETQYF,TGTGCCAGCGGACGTATTAGGACGGGGGCAGGAGAGACCCAGTACTTC
TRBV30,TRBJ2-2,TRBD2,-,CAWSGLVTGELFF,TGTGCCTGGAGCGGACTAGTAACCGGGGAGCTGTTTTTT
TRBV30,TRBJ2-5,-,-,CAWSVQETQYF,TGTGCCTGGAGTGTGCAGGAGACCCAGTACTTC
TRBV20-1,TRBJ2-3,-,-,CSAARQTLGHTDTQYF,TGCAGTGCTGCCAGACAGACGCTGGGCCATACAGATACGCAGTATTTT
TRBV27,TRBJ2-7,TRBD1,-,CASSSTGTGRNEQYF,TGTGCCAGCAGTTCCACCGGGACAGGGAGAAACGAGCAGTACTTC
TRBV27,TRBJ2-2,TRBD2,-,CASSKLAPGELFF,TGTGCCAGCAGTAAACTAGCGCCCGGGGAGCTGTTTTTT
TRBV29-1,TRBJ2-2,-,few,CSVERPGVDGELFF,TGCAGCGTTGAACGTCCCGGGGTCGACGGGGAGCTGTTTTTT
TRBV4-1,TRBJ2-1,TRBD2,once,CASSLAGGNEQFF,TGCGCCAGCAGCCTTGCGGGAGGCAATGAGCAGTTCTTC
TRBV4-1,TRBJ2-2,-,-,CASSQGRMVGELFF,TGCGCCAGCAGCCAAGGTCGCATGGTCGGGGAGCTGTTTTTT
TRBV20-1,TRBJ2-3,-,-,CSATAGLTDTQYF,TGCAGTGCTACCGCGGGGCTCACAGATACGCAGTATTTT
TRBV9,TRBJ2-1,-,many,CASSFLLDNEQFF,TGTGCCAGCAGCTTCCTCCTTGACAATGAGCAGTTCTTC
TRBV28,TRBJ2-2,-,many,CASSLLPGELFF,TGTGCCAGCAGTTTATTGCCCGGGGAGCTGTTTTTT
TRBV12-3/TRBV12-4,TRBJ2-2,-,-,CASSQGIGELFF,TGTGCCAGCAGCCAGGGGATCGGGGAGCTGTTTTTT
TRBV7-3,TRBJ2-1,-,-,CASSLTGRGNEQFF,TGTGCCAGCAGCTTAACGGGCAGGGGCAATGAGCAGTTCTTC
TRBV29-1,TRBJ1-3,TRBD1,few,CSVESQGGRNTIYF,TGCAGCGTTGAAAGCCAGGGGGGGAGAAACACCATATATTTT
TRBV9,TRBJ2-2,-,-,CASSGGDSHTGELFF,TGTGCCAGCAGCGGTGGGGACTCCCACACCGGGGAGCTGTTTTTT
TRBV20-1,TRBJ2-3,-,-,CSASASVSTDTQYF,TGCAGTGCTAGTGCTAGCGTGAGCACAGATACGCAGTATTTT
TRBV12-3/TRBV12-4,TRBJ2-5,TRBD2,few,CASSLGLGAGDQETQYF,TGTGCCAGCAGTTTAGGTCTAGGAGCGGGGGACCAAGAGACCCAGTACTTC
TRBV10-3,TRBJ2-3,TRBD1,-,CAINQGETDTQYF,TGTGCCATCAACCAGGGGGAAACAGATACGCAGTATTTT
TRBV7-2,TRBJ1-4,TRBD1,few,CASSFSGTGEEKLFF,TGTGCCAGCAGCTTTTCCGGGACAGGGGAAGAAAAACTGTTTTTT
TRBV18,TRBJ2-2,-,-,CASSPSRRPNTGELFF,TGTGCCAGCTCACCAAGTCGACGGCCGAACACCGGGGAGCTGTTTTTT